The clone carrying this T cell receptor beta chain has only a few counts. The antigen is not known. The germline gives CDR1 SNHLY, CDR2 FYNNEI. The junction had 8 bases not matched to a gene; V was cut back by 1 base and J by 6 bases. The CDR3 runs 16 residues. The second PCR ran roughly 7 to 12 cycles with a sample-barcoded 5' primer and J-beta primers. TCRdb recomputed calls from the 5' RACE reads with MiXCR, one row per CDR3 protein. In the table there are about 800,000 distinct CDR3 sequences, approximately 25% of which are singletons. Total RNA extracted from each sample amounted to at least 5.5 micrograms. This entry is derived from a study of blood T cells in healthy people across ages. Overall study findings and caveats: Significant beta diversity loss was already apparent by age approximately 40, declining roughly linearly. Higher diversity and more naive CD4+ cells were features of long-lived donors, compared to aged donors.

This sample was shared with a second study, whose subject was T cells of mothers and their children. This second study notes: The overlap seen between related mothers and children slightly exceeded that of unrelated pairs, though not significantly.

The clonotype comes from a boy aged 5-17 years in good health. The rearrangement links TRBV2 to TRBJ2-4, with 8 bases identical to TRBD1. The specimen was blood. In DNA form, the CDR3 reads TGTGCCAGCAGTGAAGGGGGGCGGACAGGGACAAACATTCAGTACTTC. It yields the protein CASSEGGRTGTNIQYF.